This T cell receptor beta chain was retrieved from a study of CD8+ T cells in alopecia areata. Findings and limits, study-wide: Treatment with tofacitinib significantly lowered scalp clonality and reduced expanded CD8+ clones among the top 100.

Regarding treatment: oral pan-JAK inhibitor, 5-10 mg twice daily. Sampling of alopecia areata patients yielded lesional scalp punch biopsies as well as peripheral blood. The CDR3 spans 14 residues. Germline V gene data show CDR1 as SEHNR and CDR2 as FQNEAQ (reference sequence). Between the trimmed V and J ends, which lost 6 bases and 4 bases, there was a span of 14 bases. For this clone: No antigen is known for it.

Sequencing used cDNA as its template, made by extracting RNA and reverse transcribing it. Sequenced by immunoSEQ multiplex PCR; TCRdb stores in-frame clones only, minus some. The sample has roughly 92,000 clones, around 70% seen once. The sequencing here drew on CD8+ T cells sorted from blood, taken around week 42, from a patient treated with tofacitinib. The chain employs TRBV7-9 and TRBJ2-3; D not certain. This receptor was taken from a human donor with alopecia areata. This chain's CDR3 is CASRSGSSPDTQYF. The CDR3 nucleotides read TGTGCCAGCAGGTCGGGCTCCTCCCCAGATACGCAGTATTTT. The full variable domain, in which reference TRBV7-9 and TRBJ2-3 provide the parts outside the CDR3, is DTGVSQNPRHKITKRGQNVTFRCDPISEHNRLYWYRQTLGQGPEFLTYFQNEAQLEKSRLLSDRFSAERPKGSFSTLEIQRTEQGDSAMYLCASRSGSSPDTQYFGPGTRLTVL.